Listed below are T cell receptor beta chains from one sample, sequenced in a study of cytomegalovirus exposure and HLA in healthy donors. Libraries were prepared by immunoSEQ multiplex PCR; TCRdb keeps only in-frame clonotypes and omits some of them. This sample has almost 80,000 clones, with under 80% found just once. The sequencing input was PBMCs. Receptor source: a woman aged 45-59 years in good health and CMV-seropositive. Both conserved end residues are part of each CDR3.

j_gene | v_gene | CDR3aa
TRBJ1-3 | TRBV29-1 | CSVGHISGNTIYF
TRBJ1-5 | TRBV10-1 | CASSENSDRGNQPQHF
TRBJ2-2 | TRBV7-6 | CASSFGGLLGELFF
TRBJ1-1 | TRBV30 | CAWSRQRNTEAFF
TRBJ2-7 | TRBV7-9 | CASSYVSYEQYF
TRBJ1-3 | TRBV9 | CASSVDGKTGNTIYF
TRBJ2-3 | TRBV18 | CASSSRDREVDTQYF
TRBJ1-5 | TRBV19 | CASSIRGQQLNSNQPQHF
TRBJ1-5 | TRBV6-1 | CASSEAKRGEQQPQHF
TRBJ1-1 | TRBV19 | CASRAGNTEAFF
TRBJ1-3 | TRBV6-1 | CASSEGQWGSGNTIYF
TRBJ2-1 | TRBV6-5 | CASSYSPEHNEQFF
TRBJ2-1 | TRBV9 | CASSVTPSGGREQFF
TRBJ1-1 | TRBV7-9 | CSSSPINRDEIMNTEAFF
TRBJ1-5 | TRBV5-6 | CASSFSPGGNQPQHF
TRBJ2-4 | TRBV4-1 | CASSQRVTSGGHHLAKNIQYF
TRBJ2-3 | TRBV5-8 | CASSLAGDTDTQYF
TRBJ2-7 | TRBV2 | CASRPGRADEQYF
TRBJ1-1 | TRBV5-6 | CASRPVGEGTEAFF
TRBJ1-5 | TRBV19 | CASTPRRAGRNQPQHF
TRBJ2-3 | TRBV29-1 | CSVGSPLTKSTDTQYF
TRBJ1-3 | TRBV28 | CASSPGGQNTIYF
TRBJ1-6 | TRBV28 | CASSLTRAGSPLHF
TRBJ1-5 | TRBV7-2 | CASSLAENQPQHF
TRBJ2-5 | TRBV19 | CASSKRGQPQETQYF
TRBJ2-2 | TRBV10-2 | CASSETPGVDTGELFF
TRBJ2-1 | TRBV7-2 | CASSTYIDEQFF
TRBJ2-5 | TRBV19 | CASSIRGAPQETQYF
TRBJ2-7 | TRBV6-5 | CASLRTGDYEQYF
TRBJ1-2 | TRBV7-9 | CASSWSRGNYGYTF
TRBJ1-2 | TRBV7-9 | CASTETRGEFNYGYTF
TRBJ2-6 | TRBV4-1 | CASSRQIGSEANVLTF
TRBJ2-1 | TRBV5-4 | CASSSGVDSYNEQFF
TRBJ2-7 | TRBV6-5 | CASSYSSGTAVYEQYF
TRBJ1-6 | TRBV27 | CASSFGTVYSPLHF